This T cell receptor beta chain was documented in a study of T-cell memory formation after mild COVID-19. TCRdb re-called the 5' RACE reads through MiXCR, storing one row per CDR3 protein. The table has around 250,000 distinct CDR3 sequences, 16% seen once. There are a few counts of this clonotype. The target antigen is unknown. Sequence at one end of the junction differs from germline and may be a read error. Findings of the study overall: Among CD4+ contracting clones, most were CM and EM, and CD8+ ones EMRA. CD4/CD8 balance held among clones contracting day 15 to 85, and later expanders leaned CD4+.

The germline gives CDR1 SGHRS, CDR2 YFSETQ. The CDR3 is 16 amino acids. J is TRBJ2-1 and V is TRBV5-1, with 9 bases fitting TRBD2. Sequences were obtained from PBMCs or a T cell subset sorted from them (not recorded which). This clonotype was obtained from a man younger than 35 who had mild COVID-19 (a few samples of this study predate the infection). Cell type and time point are not known. This CDR3 is CVSSPGSGGTYNEQFF. The CDR3 DNA sequence: TGCGTCAGCAGCCCGGGTAGCGGGGGCACATACAATGAGCAGTTCTTC.